This T cell receptor (beta chain) was sequenced in a study of blood T cell repertoires in COVID-19. Comments on this clone: This same CDR3 is encoded by further DNA sequences in the sample.

TCRdb's table, derived via immunoSEQ multiplex PCR, lists solely in-frame clones and lacks some. The table records fewer than 300,000 clones, approximately 85% of them present only once. Per germline, CDR1 MNHEY and CDR2 SVGAGI. CDR3 length: 14 residues. Trimming at V came to 6 bases and at J to 1 base, leaving 4 bases not matched to a gene. The sequence was obtained from a man aged 50-59 years with active or convalescent COVID-19. Sequencing used peripheral blood. This chain uses TRBV6-5 with TRBJ2-7; 9 bases line up with TRBD1. The CDR3 DNA is TGTGCCAGCAGCCGACAGGGGGGTTCCTACGAGCAGTACTTC. This encodes CASSRQGGSYEQYF.